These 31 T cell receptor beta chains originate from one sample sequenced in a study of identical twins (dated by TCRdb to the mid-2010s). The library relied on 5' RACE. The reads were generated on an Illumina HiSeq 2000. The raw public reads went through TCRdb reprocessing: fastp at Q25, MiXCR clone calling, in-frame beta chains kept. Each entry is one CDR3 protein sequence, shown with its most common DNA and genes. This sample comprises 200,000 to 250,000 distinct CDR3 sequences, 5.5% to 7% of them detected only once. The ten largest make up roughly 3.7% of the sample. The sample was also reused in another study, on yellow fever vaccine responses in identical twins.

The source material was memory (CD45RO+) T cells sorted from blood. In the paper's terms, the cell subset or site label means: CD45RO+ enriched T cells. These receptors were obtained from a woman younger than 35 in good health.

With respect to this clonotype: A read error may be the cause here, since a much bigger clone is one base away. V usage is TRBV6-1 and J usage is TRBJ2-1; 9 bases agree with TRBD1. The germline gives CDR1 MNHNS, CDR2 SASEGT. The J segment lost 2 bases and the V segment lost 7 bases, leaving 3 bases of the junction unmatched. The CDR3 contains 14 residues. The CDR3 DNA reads TGTGCCAGCACCGGACAGGGGACCTACAATGAGCAGTTCTTC. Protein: CASTGQGTYNEQFF.

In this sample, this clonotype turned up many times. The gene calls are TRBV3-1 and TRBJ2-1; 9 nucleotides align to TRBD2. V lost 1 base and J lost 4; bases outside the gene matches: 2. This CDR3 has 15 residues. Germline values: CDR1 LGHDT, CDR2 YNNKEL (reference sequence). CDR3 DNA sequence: TGTGCCAGCAGCCAAGGACTAGCGGAGTACAATGAGCAGTTCTTC. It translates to CASSQGLAEYNEQFF.

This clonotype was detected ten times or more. This chain's CDR3 is CASSQDLWTGKGYTF. CDR3 nucleotides: TGCGCCAGCAGCCAAGATCTCTGGACAGGGAAGGGCTACACCTTC. The chain carries TRBV4-1 and TRBJ1-2; 8 nucleotides agree with TRBD1. J gave up 8 bases and V 0 bases, and 8 bases lay outside the gene matches. The CDR3 is 15 residues long. Germline loops: CDR1 MGHRA, CDR2 YSYEKL.

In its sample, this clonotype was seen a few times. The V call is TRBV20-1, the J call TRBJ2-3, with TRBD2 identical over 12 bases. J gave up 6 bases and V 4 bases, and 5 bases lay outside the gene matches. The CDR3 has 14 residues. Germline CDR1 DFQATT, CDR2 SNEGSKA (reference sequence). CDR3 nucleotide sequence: TGCAGTGCTACTAGCGGGGGGGATCTGGATACGCAGTATTTT. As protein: CSATSGGDLDTQYF.

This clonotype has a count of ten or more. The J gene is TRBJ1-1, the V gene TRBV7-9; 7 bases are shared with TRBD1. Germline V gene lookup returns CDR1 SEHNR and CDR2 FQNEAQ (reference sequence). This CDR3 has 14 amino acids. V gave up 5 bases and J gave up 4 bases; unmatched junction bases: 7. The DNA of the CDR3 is TGTGCCAGCAGCATAACAGGGGTTGGCACTGAAGCTTTCTTT. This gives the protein CASSITGVGTEAFF.

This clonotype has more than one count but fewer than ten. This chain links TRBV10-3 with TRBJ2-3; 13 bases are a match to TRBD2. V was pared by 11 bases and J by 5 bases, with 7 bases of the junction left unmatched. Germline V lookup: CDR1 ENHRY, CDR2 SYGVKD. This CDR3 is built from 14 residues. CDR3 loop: CAALAGGPGDTQYF. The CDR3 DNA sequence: TGTGCCGCACTAGCGGGAGGGCCTGGAGATACGCAGTATTTT.

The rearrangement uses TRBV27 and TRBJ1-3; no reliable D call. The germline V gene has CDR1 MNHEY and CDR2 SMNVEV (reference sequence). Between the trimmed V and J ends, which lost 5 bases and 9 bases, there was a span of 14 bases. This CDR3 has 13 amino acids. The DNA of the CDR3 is TGTGCCAGCAGTCGGACGGTACCGGGCACCATATATTTT. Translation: CASSRTVPGTIYF.

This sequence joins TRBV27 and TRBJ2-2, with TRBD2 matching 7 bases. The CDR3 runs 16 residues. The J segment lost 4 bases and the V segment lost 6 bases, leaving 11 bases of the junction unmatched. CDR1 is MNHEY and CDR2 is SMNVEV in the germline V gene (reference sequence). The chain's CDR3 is CASSPTGGGVTGELFF. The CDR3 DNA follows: TGTGCCAGCAGCCCAACGGGCGGGGGAGTCACCGGGGAGCTGTTTTTT.

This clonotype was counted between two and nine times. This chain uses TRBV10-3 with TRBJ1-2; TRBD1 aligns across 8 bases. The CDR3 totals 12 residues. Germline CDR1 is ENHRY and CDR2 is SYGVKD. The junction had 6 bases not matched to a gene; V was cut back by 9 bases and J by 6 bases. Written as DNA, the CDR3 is TGTGCCATAGGGACAGGCGGTCATGGCTACACCTTC. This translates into CAIGTGGHGYTF.

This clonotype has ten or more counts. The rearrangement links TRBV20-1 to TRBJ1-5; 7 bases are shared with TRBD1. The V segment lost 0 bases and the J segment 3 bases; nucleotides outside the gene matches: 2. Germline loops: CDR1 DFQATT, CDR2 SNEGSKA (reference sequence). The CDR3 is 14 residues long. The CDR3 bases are TGCAGTGCTAGAGAGGACAGGTTCAATCAGCCCCAGCATTTT. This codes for CSAREDRFNQPQHF.

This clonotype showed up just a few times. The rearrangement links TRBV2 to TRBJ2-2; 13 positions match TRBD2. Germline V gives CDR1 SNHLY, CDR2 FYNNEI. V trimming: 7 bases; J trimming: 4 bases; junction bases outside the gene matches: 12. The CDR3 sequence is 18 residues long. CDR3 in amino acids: CASTAQGLAGALTGELFF. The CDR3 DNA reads TGTGCCAGCACCGCCCAAGGACTAGCGGGAGCCCTCACCGGGGAGCTGTTTTTT.

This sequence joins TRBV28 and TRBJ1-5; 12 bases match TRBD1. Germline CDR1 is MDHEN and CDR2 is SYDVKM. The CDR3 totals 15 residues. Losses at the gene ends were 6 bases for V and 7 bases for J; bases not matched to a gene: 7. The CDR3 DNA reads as TGTGCCAGCAGACCCGGGACAGGGGGCATCCAGCCCCAGCATTTT. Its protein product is CASRPGTGGIQPQHF.

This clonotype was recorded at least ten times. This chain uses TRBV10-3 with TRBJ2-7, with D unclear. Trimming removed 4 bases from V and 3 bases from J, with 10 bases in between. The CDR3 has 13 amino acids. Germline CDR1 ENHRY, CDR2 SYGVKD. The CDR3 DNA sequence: TGTGCCATCAGTGGGGATAGATACTACGAGCAGTACTTC. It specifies CAISGDRYYEQYF.

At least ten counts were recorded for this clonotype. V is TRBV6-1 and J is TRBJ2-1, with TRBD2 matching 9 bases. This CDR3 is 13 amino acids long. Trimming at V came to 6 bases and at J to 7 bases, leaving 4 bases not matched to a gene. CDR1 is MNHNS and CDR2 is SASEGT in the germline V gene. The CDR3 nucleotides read TGTGCCAGCAGCAAGCGGGGGGCAAATGAGCAGTTCTTC. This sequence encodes CASSKRGANEQFF.

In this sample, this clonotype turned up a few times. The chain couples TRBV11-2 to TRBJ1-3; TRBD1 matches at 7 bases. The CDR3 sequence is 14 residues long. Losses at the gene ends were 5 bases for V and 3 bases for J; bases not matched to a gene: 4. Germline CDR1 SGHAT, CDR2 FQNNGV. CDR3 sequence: CASSPGTDGNTIYF. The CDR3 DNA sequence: TGTGCCAGCAGCCCCGGGACAGATGGAAACACCATATATTTT.

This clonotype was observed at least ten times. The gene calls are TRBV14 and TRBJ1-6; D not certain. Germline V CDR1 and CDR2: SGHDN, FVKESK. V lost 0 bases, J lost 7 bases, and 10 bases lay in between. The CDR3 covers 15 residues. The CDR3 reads CASSQDLPGNSPLHF. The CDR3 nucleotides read TGTGCCAGCAGCCAAGACCTCCCGGGCAATTCACCCCTCCACTTT. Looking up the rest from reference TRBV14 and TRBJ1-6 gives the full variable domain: EAGVTQFPSHSVIEKGQTVTLRCDPISGHDNLYWYRRVMGKEIKFLLHFVKESKQDESGMPNNRFLAERTGGTYSTLKVQPAELEDSGVYFCASSQDLPGNSPLHFGNGTRLTVT.

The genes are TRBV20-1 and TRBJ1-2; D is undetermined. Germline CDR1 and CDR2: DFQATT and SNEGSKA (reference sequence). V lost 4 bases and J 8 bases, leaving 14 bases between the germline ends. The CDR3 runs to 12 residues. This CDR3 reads CSATPGMLGYTF. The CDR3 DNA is TGCAGTGCTACCCCCGGGATGTTGGGCTACACCTTC.

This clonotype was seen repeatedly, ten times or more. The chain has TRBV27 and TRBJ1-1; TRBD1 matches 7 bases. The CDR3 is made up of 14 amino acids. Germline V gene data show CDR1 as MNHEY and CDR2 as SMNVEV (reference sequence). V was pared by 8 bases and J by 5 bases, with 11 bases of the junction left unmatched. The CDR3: CASRVVTGRTEAFF. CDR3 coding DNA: TGTGCCAGCCGGGTAGTGACAGGGAGGACTGAAGCTTTCTTT.

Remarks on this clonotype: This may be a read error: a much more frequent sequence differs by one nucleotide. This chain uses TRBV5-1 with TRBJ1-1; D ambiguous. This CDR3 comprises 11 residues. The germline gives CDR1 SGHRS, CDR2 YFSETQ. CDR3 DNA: TGCGCCAGCAGCTCGGAAACTGAACCTTTCTTT. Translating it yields CASSSETEPFF. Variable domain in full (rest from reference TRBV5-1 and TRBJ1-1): KAGVTQTPRYLIKTRGQQVTLSCSPISGHRSVSWYQQTPGQGLQFLFEYFSETQRNKGNFPGRFSGRQFSNSRSEMNVSTLELGDSALYLCASSSETEPFFGQGTRLTVV.

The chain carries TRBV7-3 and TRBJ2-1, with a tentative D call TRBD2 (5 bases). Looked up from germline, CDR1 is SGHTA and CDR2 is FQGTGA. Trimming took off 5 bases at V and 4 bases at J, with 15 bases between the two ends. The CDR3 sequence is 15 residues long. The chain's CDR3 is CASSPSLAHYNEQFF. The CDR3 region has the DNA TGTGCCAGCAGCCCCTCGCTAGCTCATTACAATGAGCAGTTCTTC.

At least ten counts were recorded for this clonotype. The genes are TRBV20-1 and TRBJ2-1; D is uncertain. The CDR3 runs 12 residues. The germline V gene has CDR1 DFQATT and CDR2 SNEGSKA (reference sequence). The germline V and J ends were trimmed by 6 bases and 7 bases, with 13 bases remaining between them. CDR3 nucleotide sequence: TGCAGTGCCCCCCCCGATTGGAATGAGCAGTTCTTC. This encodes CSAPPDWNEQFF.

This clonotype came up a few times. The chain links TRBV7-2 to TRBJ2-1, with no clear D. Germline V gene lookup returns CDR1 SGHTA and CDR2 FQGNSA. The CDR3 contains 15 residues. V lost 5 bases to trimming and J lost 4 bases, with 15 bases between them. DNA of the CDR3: TGTGCCAGCAGCATCGGAACAGAGCTGTACAATGAGCAGTTCTTC. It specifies CASSIGTELYNEQFF.

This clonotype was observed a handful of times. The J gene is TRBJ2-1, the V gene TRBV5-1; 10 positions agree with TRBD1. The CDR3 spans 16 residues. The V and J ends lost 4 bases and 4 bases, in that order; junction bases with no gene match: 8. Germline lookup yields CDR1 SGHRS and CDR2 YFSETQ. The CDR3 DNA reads TGCGCCAGCAGCACCCCCGGGACAGGGGTTTACAATGAGCAGTTCTTC. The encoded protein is CASSTPGTGVYNEQFF.

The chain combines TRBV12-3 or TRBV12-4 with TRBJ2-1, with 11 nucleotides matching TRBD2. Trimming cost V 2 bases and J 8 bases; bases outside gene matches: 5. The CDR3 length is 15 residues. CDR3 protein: CASSLRLAGGYEQFF. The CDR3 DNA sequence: TGTGCCAGCAGTTTACGGCTAGCGGGAGGATATGAGCAGTTCTTC.

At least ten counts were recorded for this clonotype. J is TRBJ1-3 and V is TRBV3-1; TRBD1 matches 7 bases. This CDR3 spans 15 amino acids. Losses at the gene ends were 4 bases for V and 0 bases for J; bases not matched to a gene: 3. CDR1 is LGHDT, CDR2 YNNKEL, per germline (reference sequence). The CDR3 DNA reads TGTGCCAGCAGCCGGGACAGTTTCTCTGGAAACACCATATATTTT. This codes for CASSRDSFSGNTIYF.

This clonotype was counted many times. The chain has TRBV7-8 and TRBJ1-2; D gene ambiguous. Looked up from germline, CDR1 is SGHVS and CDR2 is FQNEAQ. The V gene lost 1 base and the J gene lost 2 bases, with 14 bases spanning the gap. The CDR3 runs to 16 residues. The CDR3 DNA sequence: TGTGCCAGCAGCTTAGATTCCCTTGGCACAAACTATGGCTACACCTTC. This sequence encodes CASSLDSLGTNYGYTF.

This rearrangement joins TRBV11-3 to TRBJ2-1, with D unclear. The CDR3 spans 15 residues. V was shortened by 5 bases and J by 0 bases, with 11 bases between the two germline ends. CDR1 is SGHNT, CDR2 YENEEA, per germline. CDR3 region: CASSETRSSYNEQFF. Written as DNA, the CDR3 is TGTGCCAGCAGCGAGACTCGGAGCTCCTACAATGAGCAGTTCTTC.

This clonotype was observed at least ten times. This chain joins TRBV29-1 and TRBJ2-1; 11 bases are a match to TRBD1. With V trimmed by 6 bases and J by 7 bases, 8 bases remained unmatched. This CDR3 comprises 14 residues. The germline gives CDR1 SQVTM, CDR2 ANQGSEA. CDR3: CSVRPGQGVNEQFF. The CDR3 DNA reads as TGCAGCGTGCGTCCGGGACAGGGGGTGAATGAGCAGTTCTTC.

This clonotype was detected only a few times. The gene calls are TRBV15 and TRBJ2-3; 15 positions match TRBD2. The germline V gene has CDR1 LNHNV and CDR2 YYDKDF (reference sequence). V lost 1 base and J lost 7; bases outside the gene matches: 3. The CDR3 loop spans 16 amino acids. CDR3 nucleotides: TGTGCCACCAGCAGAGGGACTAGCGGGAGGGGTAATACGCAGTATTTT. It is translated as CATSRGTSGRGNTQYF.

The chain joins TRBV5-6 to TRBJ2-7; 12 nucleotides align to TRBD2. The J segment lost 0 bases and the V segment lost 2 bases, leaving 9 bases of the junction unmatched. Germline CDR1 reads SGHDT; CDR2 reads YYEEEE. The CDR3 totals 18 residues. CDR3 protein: CASSFRLTSGSPSYEQYF. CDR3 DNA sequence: TGTGCCAGCAGCTTCCGATTGACTAGCGGGAGTCCCTCCTACGAGCAGTACTTC.

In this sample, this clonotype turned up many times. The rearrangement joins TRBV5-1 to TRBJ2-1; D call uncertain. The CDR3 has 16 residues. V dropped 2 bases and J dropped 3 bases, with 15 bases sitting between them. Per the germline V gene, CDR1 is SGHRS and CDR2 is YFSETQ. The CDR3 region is CASSFLPGDGYNEQFF. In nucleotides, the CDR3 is TGCGCCAGCAGCTTCCTACCTGGCGACGGCTACAATGAGCAGTTCTTC.